This T cell receptor (beta chain) is from a study of cytomegalovirus exposure and HLA in healthy donors. The CDR3 has 14 residues. Deletions cut 3 bases from V and 6 bases from J, with 14 bases between. Germline V gene lookup returns CDR1 KGHSH and CDR2 LQKENI. Study-level findings and limits: Later genetic work tied a missense DCLRE1C variant to beta-chain V and J trimming.

A remark on this clone: Its matching antigen is unknown.

The PCR employed 60 Vbeta primers together with 13 Jbeta primers. The table came from immunoSEQ multiplex PCR; TCRdb's copy has only in-frame clones and leaves some out. The sample has 150,000 to 200,000 clones, about 85% seen once. Specimen: PBMCs. J is TRBJ1-1 and V is TRBV18, with TRBD1 as a possible D gene (5 bases). This clonotype was sampled from a young man in good health and CMV-seronegative. The CDR3 protein is CASSPGRGTAEAFF. DNA of the CDR3: TGTGCCAGCTCACCGGGACGGGGGACGGCTGAAGCTTTCTTT.